This record covers a single TCR beta chain. This specimen comes from a study of blood T cell repertoires in COVID-19. Overall study context: Sites across the United States, Italy and Spain contributed samples from acute and convalescent COVID-19. The cDNA or gDNA used as material had been derived from T cells, B-cell-depleted T cells, or PBMCs.

Germline lookup yields CDR1 SGHNT and CDR2 YYREEE (reference sequence). V lost 5 bases, J lost 2 bases, and 6 bases stayed unmatched. This CDR3 spans 15 amino acids. Membership in each cohort depended on participant-reported clinical history. The method was immunoSEQ multiplex PCR; TCRdb's version includes in-frame clones alone and lacks a portion of them. The repertoire holds a few hundred thousand clones, with about 91% as singletons. The chain combines TRBV5-4 with TRBJ1-1, with TRBD1 matching over 10 bases. Sequenced sample: PBMCs or T cells enriched from blood (not recorded which). This TCR was sampled from a human donor in a cohort exposed to, infected with or recovered from COVID-19 (not recorded which). The donor label of this sample is uncertain. The CDR3 protein is CASRTGGPFNTEAFF. The CDR3 DNA sequence: TGTGCCAGCAGGACAGGGGGCCCTTTTAACACTGAAGCTTTCTTT.